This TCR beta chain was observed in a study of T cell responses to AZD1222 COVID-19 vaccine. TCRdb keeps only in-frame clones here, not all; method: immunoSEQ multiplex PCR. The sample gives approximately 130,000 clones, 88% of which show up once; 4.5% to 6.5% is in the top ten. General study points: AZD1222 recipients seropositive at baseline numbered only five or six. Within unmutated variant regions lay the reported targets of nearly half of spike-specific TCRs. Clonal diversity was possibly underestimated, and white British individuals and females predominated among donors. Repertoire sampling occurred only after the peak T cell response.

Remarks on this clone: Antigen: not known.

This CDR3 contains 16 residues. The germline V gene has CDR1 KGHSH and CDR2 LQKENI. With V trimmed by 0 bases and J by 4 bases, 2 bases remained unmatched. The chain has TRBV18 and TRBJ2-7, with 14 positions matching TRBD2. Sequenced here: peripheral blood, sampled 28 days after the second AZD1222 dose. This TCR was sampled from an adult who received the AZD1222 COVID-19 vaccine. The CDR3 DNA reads TGTGCCAGCTCACCACCCGGACTAGCGGGAGGTTACGAGCAGTACTTC. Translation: CASSPPGLAGGYEQYF.